The 2 T cell receptor beta chains below were found in one sample sequenced in a study of blood T cell repertoires in COVID-19. Assay used: immunoSEQ multiplex PCR; TCRdb lists only in-frame clones, some missing. The sample lists around 370,000 clones, about 90% occurring once. Sequenced: peripheral blood. The receptors shown here come from a man aged 18 to 29 with active or convalescent COVID-19.

The chain has TRBV7-9 and TRBJ1-6, with 11 bases fitting TRBD1. Looked up from germline, CDR1 is SEHNR and CDR2 is FQNEAQ (reference sequence). J gave up 7 bases and V 5 bases, and 4 bases lay outside the gene matches. This CDR3 spans 15 amino acids. CDR3: CASSMGDRGNSPLHF. The CDR3 coding sequence is TGTGCCAGCAGCATGGGGGACAGGGGGAATTCACCCCTCCACTTT.

The chain combines TRBV19 with TRBJ1-5, with D unresolved. The CDR3 totals 13 residues. From germline, CDR1 is LNHDA and CDR2 SQIVND (reference sequence). With 5 bases removed from V and 5 bases from J, the gap between germline ends came to 10 bases. The CDR3 sequence is CASSEAIYQPQHF. The CDR3 bases are TGTGCCAGTAGTGAAGCAATCTATCAGCCCCAGCATTTT.